This is a list of T cell receptor beta chains from one sample in a study of cytomegalovirus exposure and HLA in healthy donors. Repertoires were generated with immunoSEQ multiplex PCR, while TCRdb's copy carries only in-frame clones and drops some. The sample yields some 70,000 clones, of which the top ten take up 4.5% to 6%. Sequenced sample: PBMCs. The receptors shown here come from a man between 35 and 55 years old in good health and CMV-seronegative. Both conserved end residues are part of each CDR3. A D gene is named only where the DNA matches it firmly.

TRBV10-1	TRBJ1-2	TRBD1	TGCGCCAGACCTAGCCCGGGACAGGGACCGTATGGCTACACCTTC	CARPSPGQGPYGYTF
TRBV19	TRBJ1-5	TRBD1	TGTGCCAGTAGTGCGACAGGGGGTGTAAGCAATCAGCCCCAGCATTTT	CASSATGGVSNQPQHF
TRBV5-4	TRBJ2-1	TRBD2	TGTGCCAGCAGCGCCAGCGGGGGGGCGGTTAGCTCCTACAATGAGCAGTTCTTC	CASSASGGAVSSYNEQFF
TRBV5-4	TRBJ1-2	TRBD1	TGTGCCAGCAGCTCCCCCCCCGGGACAGAGTGGGGCTACACCTTC	CASSSPPGTEWGYTF
TRBV20-1	TRBJ2-7	TRBD1	TGCAGTGCTCGCGGGACAGGCGAGCAGTACTTC	CSARGTGEQYF
TRBV7-9	TRBJ2-7	TRBD2	TGTGCCAGCAGCTTACTGCGGGGGGCGGGCGAGCAGTACTTC	CASSLLRGAGEQYF
TRBV7-8	TRBJ2-3	TRBD2	TGTGCCAGCAGCTCGGTCGGGGGGATGACAGATACGCAGTATTTT	CASSSVGGMTDTQYF
TRBV7-2	TRBJ2-1	TRBD2	TGTGCCACCGCTAGCGGGAGTGGTTACAATGAGCAGTTCTTC	CATASGSGYNEQFF
TRBV5-4	TRBJ2-2	-	TGTGCCAGCAGCTCCACCCAAGAGCGTGGAGGCACCGGGGAGCTGTTTTTT	CASSSTQERGGTGELFF
TRBV5-1	TRBJ1-6	-	TGCGCCAGCAGCTATGACAGCAGTTCACCCCTCCACTTT	CASSYDSSSPLHF
TRBV4-2	TRBJ1-6	-	TGTGCCAGCAGCCAAGATCGGGAGTCACCCCTCCACTTT	CASSQDRESPLHF
TRBV28	TRBJ1-2	-	TGTGCCAGCAGCCTGAGAAGGGGCCGCCTCTACACCTTC	CASSLRRGRLYTF
TRBV7-2	TRBJ1-5	-	TGTGCCAGCAGCTTAAGAGGAGGTAATCAGCCCCAGCATTTT	CASSLRGGNQPQHF
TRBV7-9	TRBJ2-7	TRBD2	TGTGCCAGCATGCAGCGGGAGACATACGAGCAGTACTTC	CASMQRETYEQYF
TRBV7-9	TRBJ2-3	-	TGTGCCAGCAGCTTATCAACGCACTCTGTAACGCAGTATTTT	CASSLSTHSVTQYF
TRBV18	TRBJ2-7	TRBD2	TGTGCCAGCTCGCGGGAGGGGAGCTCCTACGAGCAGTACTTC	CASSREGSSYEQYF
TRBV11-3	TRBJ2-7	-	TGTGCCAGCAGCTTCTATAGCGACTACGAGCAGTACTTC	CASSFYSDYEQYF
TRBV4-1	TRBJ1-6	TRBD1	TGCGCCAGCAGCCAAGGGACAGGGATCAATTCACCCCTCCACTTT	CASSQGTGINSPLHF
TRBV21-1	TRBJ2-7	-	TGTGCCAGCAGCAAAGCTAGGAGACAGGGGTCCTACGAGCAGTACTTC	CASSKARRQGSYEQYF
TRBV5-6	TRBJ1-2	TRBD1	TGTGCCAGCAGCACAGGGACAGGGTGGGACGGCTACACCTTC	CASSTGTGWDGYTF
TRBV16	TRBJ1-5	TRBD1	TGTGCCAGCAGCCAATACACACAGGGGGCCGGCAATCAGCCCCAGCATTTT	CASSQYTQGAGNQPQHF
TRBV28	TRBJ1-2	TRBD1	TGTGCCAGCAGTTTACCGGGACAGGGGGCTAACTATGGCTACACCTTC	CASSLPGQGANYGYTF
TRBV4-1	TRBJ2-7	-	TGCGCCAGGGACTACGAGCAGTACTTC	CARDYEQYF
TRBV29-1	TRBJ1-1	-	TGCAGCGCCCCGGGGAACACTGAAGCTTTCTTT	CSAPGNTEAFF
TRBV30	TRBJ1-2	-	TGTGCCTGGAGTGGGGGCCGGTCTTATGGCTACACCTTC	CAWSGGRSYGYTF
TRBV11-2	TRBJ2-7	-	TGTGCCAGCAGCCCCGGGTTACCCTACGAGCAGTACTTC	CASSPGLPYEQYF
TRBV7-8	TRBJ2-7	TRBD2	TGTGCCAGCAGCTTAGCTGCCCCCGGGACTAGCGGGAGTCGACCCTACGAGCAGTACTTC	CASSLAAPGTSGSRPYEQYF
TRBV2	TRBJ2-1	-	TGTGCCAGCAGGCCCCGGGGGTACAATGAGCAGTTCTTC	CASRPRGYNEQFF
TRBV6-5	TRBJ2-2	-	TGTGCCACGCGGGACAGCGGGGGCACCGGGGAGCTGTTTTTT	CATRDSGGTGELFF
TRBV11-2	TRBJ1-5	-	TGTGCCAGCAGCTCCCGCAGCGGTCAGCCCCAGCATTTT	CASSSRSGQPQHF
TRBV5-5	TRBJ1-4	-	TGTGCCAGCAGCTTGGCCGTACGGGGGAATGAAAAACTGTTTTTT	CASSLAVRGNEKLFF
TRBV7-2	TRBJ2-7	-	TGTGCCAGCAGCAACAGTTTAACCGGGACACTCGAGCAGTACTTC	CASSNSLTGTLEQYF
TRBV28	TRBJ2-7	-	TGTGCCAGCAGTCATTTTGCGGGAAGCTACGAGCAGTACTTC	CASSHFAGSYEQYF
TRBV2	TRBJ2-2	TRBD2	TGTGCCAGCAGGCGGACTAGCGGGGAAGCCGGGGAGCTGTTTTTT	CASRRTSGEAGELFF
TRBV5-1	TRBJ1-4	-	TGCGCCAGCAGCCCCGGGTTGAATAATGAAAAACTGTTTTTT	CASSPGLNNEKLFF
TRBV7-2	TRBJ1-2	-	TGTGCCAGCAGCCGGGGAGTCTATGGCTACACCTTC	CASSRGVYGYTF
TRBV7-8	TRBJ2-2	-	TGTGCCAGCAGCTTTCCGGCGGGACGATCCACCGGGGAGCTGTTTTTT	CASSFPAGRSTGELFF
TRBV5-1	TRBJ2-6	TRBD2	TGCGCCAGCAGCAAAAGGACTAGCGGGGGGCCCTTCGGAGGCTCTGGGGCCAACGTCCTGACTTTC	CASSKRTSGGPFGGSGANVLTF
TRBV28	TRBJ2-2	-	TGTGCCAGCAGTTTCGGAGGCACGAACACCGGGGAGCTGTTTTTT	CASSFGGTNTGELFF
TRBV7-8	TRBJ2-7	-	TGTGCCAGCAGCTCCGGGACTTCCTTCTACGAGCAGTACTTC	CASSSGTSFYEQYF
TRBV4-3	TRBJ2-1	TRBD2	TGCGCCAGCAGCCAAGTGGGACTAGCGGTGAATGAGCAGTTCTTC	CASSQVGLAVNEQFF
TRBV7-9	TRBJ2-7	-	TGTGCCAGCAGCGTCTATAGTGGCTACGAGCAGTACTTC	CASSVYSGYEQYF
TRBV7-8	TRBJ2-7	TRBD2	TGTGCCAGCAGCTTCCAGACTAGCGTCGATTACGAGCAGTACTTC	CASSFQTSVDYEQYF
TRBV18	TRBJ1-4	TRBD1	TGTGCCAGCTCACCTCGGACAGGGAAGGGTGAAAAACTGTTTTTT	CASSPRTGKGEKLFF
TRBV5-1	TRBJ2-1	TRBD1	TGCGCCAGCAGCCGGGACAGCTACAATGAGCAGTTCTTC	CASSRDSYNEQFF
TRBV6-1	TRBJ1-1	-	TGTGCCAGCAGCACAAGGAGGGGCACTGAAGCTTTCTTT	CASSTRRGTEAFF
TRBV11-1	TRBJ2-7	TRBD1	TGTGCCAGCAGAGATACAGGGGGAGGCCACGAGCAGTACTTC	CASRDTGGGHEQYF